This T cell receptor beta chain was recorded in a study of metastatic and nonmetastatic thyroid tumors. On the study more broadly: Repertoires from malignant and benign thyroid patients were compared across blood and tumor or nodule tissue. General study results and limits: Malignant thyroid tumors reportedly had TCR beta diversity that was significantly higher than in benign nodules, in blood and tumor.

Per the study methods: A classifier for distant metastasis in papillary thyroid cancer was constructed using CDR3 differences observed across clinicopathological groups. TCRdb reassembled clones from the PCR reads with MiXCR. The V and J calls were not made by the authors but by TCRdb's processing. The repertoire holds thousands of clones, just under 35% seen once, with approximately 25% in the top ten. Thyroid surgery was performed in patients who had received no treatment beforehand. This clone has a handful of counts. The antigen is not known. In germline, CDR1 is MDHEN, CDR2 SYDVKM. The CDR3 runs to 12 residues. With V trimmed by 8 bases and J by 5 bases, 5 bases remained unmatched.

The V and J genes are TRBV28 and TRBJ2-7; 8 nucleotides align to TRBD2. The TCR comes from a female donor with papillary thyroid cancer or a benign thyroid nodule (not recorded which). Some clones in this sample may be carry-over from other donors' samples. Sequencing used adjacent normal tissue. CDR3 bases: TGTGCCAGCGGGCCGGGGGGGGACGAGCAGTACTTC. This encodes CASGPGGDEQYF.